The entry below describes one T cell receptor beta chain. This entry comes from a study of blood T cell repertoires in COVID-19. Turning to the study itself: Collection of acute and convalescent COVID-19 samples took place in the United States, Italy and Spain.

Profiling relied on immunoSEQ multiplex PCR, and the TCRdb table lists in-frame clones only, not all of them. The sample includes hundreds of thousands of clones, about 86% of them seen just once. This CDR3 contains 16 residues. V lost 6 bases, J lost 9 bases, and 24 bases lay in between. The germline gives CDR1 ENHRY, CDR2 SYGVKD. The clonotype originates from a woman aged 45 to 65 in a cohort exposed to, infected with or recovered from COVID-19 (not recorded which). Sequenced sample: PBMCs or T cells enriched from blood (not recorded which). The chain employs TRBV10-3 and TRBJ2-1; perhaps TRBD2 as D (6 bases). This chain's CDR3 is CAISGGSQGPGGEQFF. The CDR3 DNA reads TGTGCCATCAGCGGCGGCAGCCAGGGTCCCGGGGGTGAGCAGTTCTTC.